This T cell receptor beta chain was sequenced in a study of T-cell reconstitution after alpha-beta-depleted transplantation in children. The germline V gene encodes CDR1 MNHEY and CDR2 SMNVEV (reference sequence). The CDR3 has 14 residues. V was cut by 6 bases and J by 0 bases, with 12 bases left in between. A note on this clonotype: A much larger clone differs by one base, so this may be a read error.

Unique molecular identifiers were used in preparing the TCRbeta library. TCRdb analysed the PCR reads with MiXCR anew, one entry per CDR3 protein. The sample records about 410,000 distinct CDR3 sequences, roughly 20% being singletons. The rearrangement joins TRBV27 to TRBJ2-7, with D possibly being TRBD2 (5 bases). The source material was PBMCs from the stem cell graft donor, sampled from the stem cell graft. The receptor was isolated from a human donor who donated a stem cell graft to a child with acute myeloid leukemia. CDR3 sequence reads: CASSVLGSSYEQYF. For the CDR3, the DNA is TGTGCCAGCAGCGTCCTGGGGAGCTCCTACGAGCAGTACTTC.